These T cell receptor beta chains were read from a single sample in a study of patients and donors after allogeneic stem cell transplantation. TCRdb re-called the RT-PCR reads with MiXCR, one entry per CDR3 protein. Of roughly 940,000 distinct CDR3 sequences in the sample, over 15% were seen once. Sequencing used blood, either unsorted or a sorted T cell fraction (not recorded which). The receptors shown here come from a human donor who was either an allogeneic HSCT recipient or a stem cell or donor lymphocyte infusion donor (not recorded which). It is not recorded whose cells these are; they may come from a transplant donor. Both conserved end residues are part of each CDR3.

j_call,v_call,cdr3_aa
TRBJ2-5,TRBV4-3,CASSHPGTSGGAGETQYF
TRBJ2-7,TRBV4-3,CASSQVWGYEQYF
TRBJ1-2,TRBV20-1,CSARDRKGTGYGYTF
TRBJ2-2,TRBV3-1,CASSQESLTGELFF
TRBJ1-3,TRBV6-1,CASSDARGGNTIYF
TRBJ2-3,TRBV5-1,CASSGRAGITDTQYF
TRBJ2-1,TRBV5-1,CASSLPPAPGPRNEQFF
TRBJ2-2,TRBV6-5,CASSYYPDRGQLGTGELFF
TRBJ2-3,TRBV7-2,CASSPLVRGPDTQYF
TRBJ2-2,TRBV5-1,CASSPKTSGRGSGELFF
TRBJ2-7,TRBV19,CASSISGGESYEQYF
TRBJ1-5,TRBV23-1,CASSPPGGDGVPNQPQHF
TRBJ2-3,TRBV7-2,CASSSNPGQLTDTQYF
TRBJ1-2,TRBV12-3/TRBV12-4,CASTLTRGEGYTF
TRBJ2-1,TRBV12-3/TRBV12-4,CASSSPPAYGNEQFF
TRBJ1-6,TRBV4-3,CASSQEGGDSPLHF
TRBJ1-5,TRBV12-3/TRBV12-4,CASSPRTGVSNQPQHF
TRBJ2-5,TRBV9,CASSVDPGPGETQYF
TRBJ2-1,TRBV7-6,CASSLGQKRDGHEQFF
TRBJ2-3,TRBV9,CASSAQVADTQYF
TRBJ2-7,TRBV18,CASSPREGGYEQYF
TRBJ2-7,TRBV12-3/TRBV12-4,CASRAWSGGGTVREQYF
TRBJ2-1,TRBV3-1,CASSLSGLALEYEQFF
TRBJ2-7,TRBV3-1,CASSRGGPPPRSYEQYF
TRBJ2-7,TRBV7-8,CASSRGERSYEQYF
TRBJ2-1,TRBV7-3,CASSPRGEREGLSHEQFF
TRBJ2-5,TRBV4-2,CASSPGTGGQETQYF
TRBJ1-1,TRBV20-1,CSAPYWGGADTEAFF
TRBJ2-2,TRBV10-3,CAISRDSSTGELFF
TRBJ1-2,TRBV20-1,CSARASGLLGGYTF
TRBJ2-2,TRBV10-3,CAISRTSGRAVGTGELFF
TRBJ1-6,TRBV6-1,CASRVGTANSPLHF
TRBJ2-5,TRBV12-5,CASGINLAVVEETQYF
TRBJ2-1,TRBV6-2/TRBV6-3,CASSPERTGEQFF
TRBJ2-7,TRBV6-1,CASSRGQRYEQYF
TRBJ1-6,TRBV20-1,CSAPPSGSANSPLHF
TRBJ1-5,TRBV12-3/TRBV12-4,CASRQGFNYSNQPQHF
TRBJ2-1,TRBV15,CATSSGQAPYNEQFF
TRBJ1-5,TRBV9,CASSVGGVNQPQHF
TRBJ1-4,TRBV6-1,CASRLLSGRTNEKLFF